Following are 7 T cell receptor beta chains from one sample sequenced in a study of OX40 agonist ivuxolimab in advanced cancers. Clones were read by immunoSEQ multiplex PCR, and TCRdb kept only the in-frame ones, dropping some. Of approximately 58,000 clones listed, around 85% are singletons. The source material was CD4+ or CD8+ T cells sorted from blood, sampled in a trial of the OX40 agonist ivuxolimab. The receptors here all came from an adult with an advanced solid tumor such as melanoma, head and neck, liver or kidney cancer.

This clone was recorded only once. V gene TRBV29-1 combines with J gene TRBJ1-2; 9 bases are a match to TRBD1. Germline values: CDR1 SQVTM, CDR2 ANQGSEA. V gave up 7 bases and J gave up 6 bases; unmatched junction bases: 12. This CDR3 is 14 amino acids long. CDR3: CSAVGTGRVDGYTF. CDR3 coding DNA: TGCAGCGCTGTGGGGACAGGGAGGGTGGATGGCTACACCTTC.

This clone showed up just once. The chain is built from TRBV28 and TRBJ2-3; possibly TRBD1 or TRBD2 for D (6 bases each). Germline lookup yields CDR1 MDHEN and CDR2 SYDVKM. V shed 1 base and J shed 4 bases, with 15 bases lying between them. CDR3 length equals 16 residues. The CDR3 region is CASSLFPGGPADTQYF. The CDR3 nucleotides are TGTGCCAGCAGTTTATTCCCCGGGGGCCCCGCAGATACGCAGTATTTT.

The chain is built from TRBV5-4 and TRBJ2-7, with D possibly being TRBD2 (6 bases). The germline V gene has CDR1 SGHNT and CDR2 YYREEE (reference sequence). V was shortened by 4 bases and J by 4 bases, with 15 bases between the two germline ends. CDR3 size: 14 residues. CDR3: CASSRAGGLYEQYF. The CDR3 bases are TGTGCCAGCAGCCGGGCCGGAGGGCTATACGAGCAGTACTTC. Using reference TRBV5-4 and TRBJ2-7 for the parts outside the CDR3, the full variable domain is ETGVTQSPTHLIKTRGQQVTLRCSSQSGHNTVSWYQQALGQGPQFIFQYYREEENGRGNFPPRFSGLQFPNYSSELNVNALELDDSALYLCASSRAGGLYEQYFGPGTRLTVT.

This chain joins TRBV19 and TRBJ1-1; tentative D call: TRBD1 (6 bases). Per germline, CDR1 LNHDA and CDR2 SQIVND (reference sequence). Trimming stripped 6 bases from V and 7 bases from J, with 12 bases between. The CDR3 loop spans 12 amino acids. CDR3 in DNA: TGTGCCAGTAGGGTGACAGGACTTGAAGCTTTCTTT. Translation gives CASRVTGLEAFF.

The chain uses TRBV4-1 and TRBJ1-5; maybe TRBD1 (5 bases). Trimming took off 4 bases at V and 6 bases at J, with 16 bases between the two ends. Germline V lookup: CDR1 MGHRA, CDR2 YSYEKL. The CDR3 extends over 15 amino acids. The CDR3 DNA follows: TGCGCCAGCAGCCTGGGGCCAGGAGGTTTTCAGCCCCAGCATTTT. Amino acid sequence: CASSLGPGGFQPQHF.

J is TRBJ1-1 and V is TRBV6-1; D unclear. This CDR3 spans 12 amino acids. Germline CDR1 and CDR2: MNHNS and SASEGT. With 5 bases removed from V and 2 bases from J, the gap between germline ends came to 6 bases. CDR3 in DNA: TGTGCCAGCAGTCATCTTAACACTGAAGCTTTCTTT. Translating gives CASSHLNTEAFF.

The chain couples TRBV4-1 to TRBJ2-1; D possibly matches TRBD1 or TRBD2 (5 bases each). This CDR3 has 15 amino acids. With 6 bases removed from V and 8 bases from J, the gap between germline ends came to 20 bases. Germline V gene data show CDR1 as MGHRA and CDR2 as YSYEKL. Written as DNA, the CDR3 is TGCGCCAGCAGACATCCGGGGCACAGTCGGTATGAGCAGTTCTTC. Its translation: CASRHPGHSRYEQFF.